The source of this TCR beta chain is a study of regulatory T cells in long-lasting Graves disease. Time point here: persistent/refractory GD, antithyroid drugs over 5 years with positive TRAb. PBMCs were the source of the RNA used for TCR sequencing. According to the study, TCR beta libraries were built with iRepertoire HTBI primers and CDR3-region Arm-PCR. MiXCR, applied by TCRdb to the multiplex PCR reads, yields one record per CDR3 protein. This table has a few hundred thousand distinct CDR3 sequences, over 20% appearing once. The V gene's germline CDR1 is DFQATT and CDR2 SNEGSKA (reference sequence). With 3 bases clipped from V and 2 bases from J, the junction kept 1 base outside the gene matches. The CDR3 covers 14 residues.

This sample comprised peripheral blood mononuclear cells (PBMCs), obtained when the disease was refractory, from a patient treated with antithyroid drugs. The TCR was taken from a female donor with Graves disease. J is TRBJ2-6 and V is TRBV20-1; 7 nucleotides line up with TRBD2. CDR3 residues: CSARGGTGANVLTF. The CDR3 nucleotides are TGCAGTGCTAGGGGGGGGACTGGGGCCAACGTCCTGACTTTC.